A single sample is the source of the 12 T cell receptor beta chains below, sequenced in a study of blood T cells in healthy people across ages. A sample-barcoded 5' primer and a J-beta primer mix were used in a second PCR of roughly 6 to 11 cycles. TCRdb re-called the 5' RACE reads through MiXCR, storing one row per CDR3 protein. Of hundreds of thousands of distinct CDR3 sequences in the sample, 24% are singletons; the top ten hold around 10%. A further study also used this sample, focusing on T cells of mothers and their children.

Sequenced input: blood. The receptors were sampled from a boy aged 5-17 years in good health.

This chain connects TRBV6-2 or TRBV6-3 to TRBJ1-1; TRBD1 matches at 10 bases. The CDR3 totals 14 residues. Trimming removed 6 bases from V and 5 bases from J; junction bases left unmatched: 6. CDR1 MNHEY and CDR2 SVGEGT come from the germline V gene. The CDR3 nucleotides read TGTGCCAGCAGGGCCCGGACAGGGGGGACTGAAGCTTTCTTT. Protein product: CASRARTGGTEAFF.

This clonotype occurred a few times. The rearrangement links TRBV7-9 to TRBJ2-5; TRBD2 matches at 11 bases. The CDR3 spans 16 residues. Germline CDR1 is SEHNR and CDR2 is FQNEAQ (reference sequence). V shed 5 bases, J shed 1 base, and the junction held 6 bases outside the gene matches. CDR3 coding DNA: TGTGCCAGCAGCCTTATTGGACTAGCGGGCCAAGAGACCCAGTACTTC. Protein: CASSLIGLAGQETQYF.

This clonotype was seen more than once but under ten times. The CDR3 protein is CSAGHNRGLGHEQYF. The CDR3 DNA follows: TGCAGTGCTGGCCACAACAGGGGTCTTGGTCACGAGCAGTACTTC. The chain employs TRBV20-1 and TRBJ2-7; 7 bases fit TRBD1. This CDR3 is 15 amino acids long. V gave up 5 bases and J gave up 5 bases; unmatched junction bases: 15. From germline, CDR1 is DFQATT and CDR2 SNEGSKA (reference sequence).

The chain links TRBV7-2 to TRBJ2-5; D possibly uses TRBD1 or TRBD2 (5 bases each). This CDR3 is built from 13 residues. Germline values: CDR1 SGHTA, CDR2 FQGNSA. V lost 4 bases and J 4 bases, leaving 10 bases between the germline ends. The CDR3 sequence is CASSWGRRETQYF. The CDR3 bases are TGTGCCAGCAGCTGGGGACGCAGAGAGACCCAGTACTTC.

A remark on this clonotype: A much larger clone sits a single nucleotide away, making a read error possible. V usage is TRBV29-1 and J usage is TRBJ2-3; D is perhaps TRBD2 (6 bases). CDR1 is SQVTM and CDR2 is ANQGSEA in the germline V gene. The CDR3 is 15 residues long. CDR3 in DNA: TGCGGCGTTGAAGATCGGCGCGCTAGCGCAGATACGCAGTATTTT. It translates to CGVEDRRASADTQYF.

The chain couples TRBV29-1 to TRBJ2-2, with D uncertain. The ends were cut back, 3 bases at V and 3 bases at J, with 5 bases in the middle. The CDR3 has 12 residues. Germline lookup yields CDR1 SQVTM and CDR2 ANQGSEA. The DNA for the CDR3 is TGCAGCGTTGATAAGGACACCGGGGAGCTGTTTTTT. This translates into CSVDKDTGELFF.

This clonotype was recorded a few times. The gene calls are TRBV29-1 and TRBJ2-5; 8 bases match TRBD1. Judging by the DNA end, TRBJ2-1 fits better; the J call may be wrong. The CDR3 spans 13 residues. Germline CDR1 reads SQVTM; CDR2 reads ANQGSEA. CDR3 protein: CSVRQGIDNEQFF. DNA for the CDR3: TGCAGCGTTCGACAGGGGATTGACAATGAGCAGTTCTTC.

CDR3 in DNA: TGCAGCCTCGAAGCCACAGATACGCAGTATTTT. Amino acids: CSLEATDTQYF. The chain employs TRBV29-1 and TRBJ2-3, with D unresolved. The CDR3 extends over 11 amino acids. V lost 8 bases and J lost 2, with 8 bases in between. CDR1 and CDR2 from the germline V gene are SQVTM and ANQGSEA.

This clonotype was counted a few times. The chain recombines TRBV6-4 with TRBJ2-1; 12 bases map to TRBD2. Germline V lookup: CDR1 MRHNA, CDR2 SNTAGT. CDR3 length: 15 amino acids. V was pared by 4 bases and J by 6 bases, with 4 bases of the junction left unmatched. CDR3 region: CASSVLAGGINEQFF. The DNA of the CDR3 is TGTGCCAGCAGTGTACTAGCGGGGGGAATCAATGAGCAGTTCTTC.

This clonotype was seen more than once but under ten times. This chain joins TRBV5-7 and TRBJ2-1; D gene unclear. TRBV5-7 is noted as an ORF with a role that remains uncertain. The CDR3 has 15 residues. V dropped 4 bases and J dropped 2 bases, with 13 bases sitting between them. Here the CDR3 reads CASSIHRLTYNEQFF. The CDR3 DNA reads TGTGCCAGCAGCATACACCGTCTTACCTACAATGAGCAGTTCTTC.

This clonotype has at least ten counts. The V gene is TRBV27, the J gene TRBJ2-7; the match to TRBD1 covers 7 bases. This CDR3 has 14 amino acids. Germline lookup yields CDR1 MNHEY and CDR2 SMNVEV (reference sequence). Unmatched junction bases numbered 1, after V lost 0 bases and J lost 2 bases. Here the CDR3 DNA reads TGTGCCAGCAGTTTATCTGGACAGGCCTACGAGCAGTACTTC. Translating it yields CASSLSGQAYEQYF.

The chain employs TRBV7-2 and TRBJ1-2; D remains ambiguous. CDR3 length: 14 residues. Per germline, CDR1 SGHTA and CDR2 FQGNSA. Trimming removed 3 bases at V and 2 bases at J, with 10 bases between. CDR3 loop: CASSFWGSNYGYTF. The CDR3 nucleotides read TGTGCCAGCAGCTTTTGGGGATCCAACTATGGCTACACCTTC.